These 19 T cell receptor beta chains came from one sample sequenced in a study of T cell responses to AZD1222 COVID-19 vaccine. This table comes from immunoSEQ multiplex PCR, and its TCRdb copy is limited to in-frame clones, with some not included. The table has about 90,000 clones, 91% seen once. Sequencing used peripheral blood, obtained on day 0 of MenACWY control vaccination. The source is an adult in good health.

The chain recombines TRBV6-1 with TRBJ1-1, with 7 bases matching TRBD1. The CDR3 spans 16 residues. Trimming cost V 4 bases and J 2 bases; bases outside gene matches: 10. Per germline, CDR1 MNHNS and CDR2 SASEGT. The CDR3 spells CASSVNTGEPNTEAFF. The DNA of the CDR3 is TGTGCCAGCAGTGTAAACACAGGGGAACCAAACACTGAAGCTTTCTTT.

This chain connects TRBV6-5 to TRBJ2-7; 8 bases match TRBD1. V trimming: 6 bases; J trimming: 2 bases; junction bases outside the gene matches: 3. The CDR3 has 13 amino acids. Germline CDR1 and CDR2: MNHEY and SVGAGI. The CDR3 spells CASSPGGPYEQYF. Here the CDR3 DNA reads TGTGCCAGCAGCCCAGGGGGCCCCTACGAGCAGTACTTC.

The J gene is TRBJ2-6, the V gene TRBV7-9; D not resolved. The V end was cut by 1 base, the J end by 1 base, with 2 bases between. The CDR3 is 14 residues long. Per germline, CDR1 SEHNR and CDR2 FQNEAQ (reference sequence). In DNA, the CDR3 is TGTGCCAGCAGCTTAGAGTCTGGGGCCAACGTCCTGACTTTC. Amino acids: CASSLESGANVLTF.

V usage is TRBV25-1 and J usage is TRBJ2-7, with D perhaps TRBD2 (6 bases). The length of the CDR3 is 14 residues. The V end was cut by 4 bases, the J end by 6 bases, with 16 bases between. CDR1 and CDR2 from the germline V gene are MGHDK and SYGVNS. DNA of the CDR3: TGTGCCAGCAGTGTTTCAGGGTCGGGGGTCGAGCAGTACTTC. Its protein product is CASSVSGSGVEQYF.

The CDR3 is CASSPRTSGQETQYF. Here the CDR3 DNA reads TGTGCCAGCTCACCCCGGACTAGCGGGCAAGAGACCCAGTACTTC. The chain is built from TRBV18 and TRBJ2-5; 11 bases match TRBD2. Germline V gene data show CDR1 as KGHSH and CDR2 as LQKENI. The CDR3 is 15 residues long. V gave up 3 bases and J gave up 2 bases; unmatched junction bases: 2.

This chain links TRBV9 with TRBJ2-7; TRBD1 matches 8 bases. In germline, CDR1 is SGDLS, CDR2 YYNGEE. This CDR3 contains 16 residues. J was trimmed by 2 bases and V by 4 bases; bases with no gene match: 11. The CDR3 here is CASSQGQGRIPYEQYF. CDR3 sequence (DNA): TGTGCCAGCAGCCAAGGACAGGGAAGGATCCCCTACGAGCAGTACTTC.

This clone was observed once. The chain joins TRBV21-1 to TRBJ2-7; the table calls TRBD1, which could not be checked here. TRBV21-1 is reported as a pseudogene. The length of the CDR3 is 13 residues. The chain's CDR3 is CASSGQGAYEQYF. Here the CDR3 DNA reads TGTGCCAGCAGCGGACAGGGGGCCTACGAGCAGTACTTC.

The chain combines TRBV7-6 with TRBJ2-3; 8 bases align to TRBD2. Trimming at V came to 2 bases and at J to 0 bases, leaving 4 bases not matched to a gene. The germline CDR1 and CDR2 sequences are SGHVS and FNYEAQ. The CDR3 spans 16 residues. This CDR3 reads CASSLLPSGSTDTQYF. The DNA of the CDR3 is TGTGCCAGCAGCTTACTCCCTAGCGGGAGCACAGATACGCAGTATTTT.

This chain uses TRBV6-5 with TRBJ1-5; the match to TRBD1 covers 8 bases. This CDR3 region has 14 residues. Germline trimming cut 2 bases from V and 6 bases from J; bases unmatched to any gene: 3. Per the germline V gene, CDR1 is MNHEY and CDR2 is SVGAGI. CDR3 residues: CASSYGQGRQPQHF. The CDR3 nucleotides read TGTGCCAGCAGTTACGGACAGGGTCGTCAGCCCCAGCATTTT.

The table lists this clone with a few counts. The chain employs TRBV7-2 and TRBJ1-1; D is unresolved. Looked up from germline, CDR1 is SGHTA and CDR2 is FQGNSA. This CDR3 has 13 amino acids. Between the trimmed V and J ends, which lost 1 base and 6 bases, there was a span of 9 bases. Written as DNA, the CDR3 is TGTGCCAGCAGCTTAGTAAGTAACGCTGAAGCTTTCTTT. Its protein is CASSLVSNAEAFF.

V gene TRBV7-2 combines with J gene TRBJ1-6; TRBD1 might be the D (5 bases). The ends were cut back, 5 bases at V and 7 bases at J, with 15 bases in the middle. The V gene's germline CDR1 is SGHTA and CDR2 FQGNSA. The CDR3 length is 15 residues. The CDR3 coding sequence is TGTGCCAGCAGCCCCGACCCACGACAGAATTCACCCCTCCACTTT. It yields the protein CASSPDPRQNSPLHF.

J is TRBJ2-3 and V is TRBV19; 9 nucleotides match TRBD1. This CDR3 contains 15 residues. CDR1 LNHDA and CDR2 SQIVND come from the germline V gene (reference sequence). The V and J ends lost 6 bases and 2 bases, in that order; junction bases with no gene match: 6. In DNA form, the CDR3 reads TGTGCCAGTAGGAAGACAGGGGGAATCACAGATACGCAGTATTTT. Translating gives CASRKTGGITDTQYF. Full variable domain (rest looked up from reference TRBV19 and TRBJ2-3): DGGITQSPKYLFRKEGQNVTLSCEQNLNHDAMYWYRQDPGQGLRLIYYSQIVNDFQKGDIAEGYSVSREKKESFPLTVTSAQKNPTAFYLCASRKTGGITDTQYFGPGTRLTVL.

This clone came up once. This sequence joins TRBV6-5 and TRBJ1-4, with D hard to call. CDR3 length: 15 amino acids. Germline CDR1 MNHEY, CDR2 SVGAGI. V lost 0 bases to trimming and J lost 7 bases, with 12 bases between them. The CDR3 nucleotides read TGTGCCAGCAGTTACTCTGCCGGGGTCGGTGAAAAACTGTTTTTT. Translated: CASSYSAGVGEKLFF.

This chain links TRBV7-9 with TRBJ2-5; D assignment may be TRBD1 or TRBD2 (5 bases each). The CDR3 covers 13 residues. V was cut by 7 bases and J by 1 base, with 10 bases left in between. CDR1 is SEHNR, CDR2 FQNEAQ, per germline (reference sequence). Here the CDR3 reads CASTEGTQETQYF. The CDR3 region has the DNA TGTGCCAGCACCGAGGGGACCCAAGAGACCCAGTACTTC.

The rearrangement links TRBV5-8 to TRBJ1-3; D might be TRBD1 (5 bases). The CDR3 extends over 16 amino acids. V lost 2 bases and J lost 0, with 12 bases in between. Germline V lookup: CDR1 SGHTS, CDR2 YDEGEE. The CDR3 sequence is CASSFDQGFSGNTIYF. The CDR3 region has the DNA TGTGCCAGCAGCTTTGATCAGGGTTTCTCTGGAAACACCATATATTTT.

This clone was picked up a small number of times. The chain joins TRBV11-2 to TRBJ2-7, with 7 bases identical to TRBD1. Germline V CDR1 and CDR2: SGHAT, FQNNGV. The CDR3 is made up of 16 amino acids. V shed 5 bases, J shed 0 bases, and the junction held 10 bases outside the gene matches. The CDR3 nucleotides read TGTGCCAGCAGCCCTTTGGACAGGCGTCCCTCCTACGAGCAGTACTTC. Its protein is CASSPLDRRPSYEQYF.

The chain has TRBV29-1 and TRBJ1-1; no reliable D call. V dropped 4 bases and J dropped 2 bases, with 8 bases sitting between them. CDR3 length equals 12 residues. Germline CDR1 SQVTM, CDR2 ANQGSEA. The CDR3 nucleotides are TGCAGCGTTGTGCATATTAACACTGAAGCTTTCTTT. Translating gives CSVVHINTEAFF. Full variable domain (remainder filled in from reference TRBV29-1 and TRBJ1-1): SAVISQKPSRDICQRGTSLTIQCQVDSQVTMMFWYRQQPGQSLTLIATANQGSEATYESGFVIDKFPISRPNLTFSTLTVSNMSPEDSSIYLCSVVHINTEAFFGQGTRLTVV.

This clone was detected only once. V usage is TRBV5-1 and J usage is TRBJ2-5; 11 bases are shared with TRBD1. CDR1 is SGHRS, CDR2 YFSETQ, per germline. V shed 0 bases, J shed 5 bases, and the junction held 6 bases outside the gene matches. The CDR3 sequence is 16 residues long. The CDR3: CASSLVGTGGWETQYF. In nucleotides, the CDR3 is TGCGCCAGCAGCTTGGTCGGGACAGGGGGTTGGGAGACCCAGTACTTC.

This chain joins TRBV7-9 and TRBJ1-5; tentatively, D is TRBD1 (6 bases). CDR1 and CDR2 (germline): SEHNR, FQNEAQ (reference sequence). V was trimmed by 4 bases and J by 4 bases, leaving 11 bases between them. This CDR3 contains 14 residues. The CDR3 DNA follows: TGTGCCAGCAGCTCCGGACAGAAGAATCAGCCCCAGCATTTT. This sequence encodes CASSSGQKNQPQHF. The complete variable domain, with remaining parts taken from reference TRBV7-9 and TRBJ1-5, reads DTGVSQNPRHKITKRGQNVTFRCDPISEHNRLYWYRQTLGQGPEFLTYFQNEAQLEKSRLLSDRFSAERPKGSFSTLEIQRTEQGDSAMYLCASSSGQKNQPQHFGDGTRLSIL.